The clone carrying this TCR beta chain showed up just a few times. This specimen belongs to a study of human T cells and chemical hapten exposure. On the study more broadly: Slight volume differences across pooled libraries mainly accounted for varying per-sample TCR yields.

The library put unique molecular identifiers onto individual cDNA molecules. TCRdb independently ran MiXCR on the RACE reads; one entry per CDR3 protein. The repertoire holds 300,000 to 450,000 distinct CDR3 sequences, with roughly 4.6% as singletons. Time point given: pre-sensitization, week 0. Treatment of the sample: therapeutic diphenylcyclopropenone sensitization with weekly scalp DPC. Blood was collected ahead of every patch test applied. Total RNA extraction was carried out from unfractionated whole blood. V was trimmed by 1 base and J by 5 bases, leaving 9 bases between them. The germline gives CDR1 SGHDT, CDR2 YYEEEE. The CDR3 runs to 14 residues.

Sequencing used whole blood, obtained in connection with sensitization to the hapten diphenylcyclopropenone (DPC). The sequence derives from a woman aged 45-65 years with alopecia areata. Some clones in this sample may be carry-over from other donors' samples. The rearrangement links TRBV5-6 to TRBJ1-4, with no clear D. CDR3 DNA: TGTGCCAGCAGCTTGAGGATGGGGAATGAAAAACTGTTTTTT. Translation gives CASSLRMGNEKLFF.